The 13 T cell receptor beta chains below come from one sample, sequenced in a study of regulatory T cells in long-lasting Graves disease. Noted time point: persistent/refractory GD, antithyroid drugs over 5 years with positive TRAb. RNA extracted from PBMCs served as the sequencing template. Through Arm-PCR of CDR3 regions and iRepertoire HTBI primers, TCR beta libraries were built. TCRdb reprocessed the multiplex PCR reads via MiXCR and lists one record per CDR3 protein. The sample includes about 470,000 distinct CDR3 sequences, 20% to 25% seen only once; the top ten take 7% to 9%. The sequencing used peripheral blood mononuclear cells (PBMCs), collected when the disease was refractory, from a patient treated with antithyroid drugs. These receptors were obtained from a female donor with Graves disease.

Ten or more counts support this clonotype. The CDR3 loop is CASTKRTTNTEAFF. The CDR3 coding sequence is TGTGCCAGCACTAAGCGGACAACGAACACTGAAGCTTTCTTT. The chain links TRBV6-1 to TRBJ1-1; D possibly corresponds to TRBD1 (5 bases). Trimming took off 7 bases at V and 1 base at J, with 13 bases between the two ends. Looked up from germline, CDR1 is MNHNS and CDR2 is SASEGT. The CDR3 contains 14 residues.

The J gene is TRBJ2-4, the V gene TRBV6-1; 7 bases agree with TRBD1. The CDR3 runs 20 residues. Per the germline V gene, CDR1 is MNHNS and CDR2 is SASEGT. V lost 5 bases to trimming and J lost 0 bases; unmatched junction nucleotides: 19. The CDR3, as DNA: TGTGCCAGCAGTCTACAGGGGTCCGAGACTAACTTATTAGCCAAAAACATTCAGTACTTC. Protein: CASSLQGSETNLLAKNIQYF.

The chain employs TRBV10-3 and TRBJ2-7; no reliable D call. V lost 6 bases and J 5 bases, leaving 23 bases between the germline ends. CDR1 and CDR2 (germline): ENHRY, SYGVKD. The CDR3 runs to 16 residues. Written as DNA, the CDR3 is TGTGCCATCAGCCTTAACAAGGGCGGAGAGGCGAACGAGCAGTACTTC. This translates into CAISLNKGGEANEQYF.

The sample holds a few counts of this clonotype. The V call is TRBV19, the J call TRBJ2-7, with 8 nucleotides matching TRBD1. The CDR3 totals 13 residues. V gave up 6 bases and J gave up 2 bases; unmatched junction bases: 3. CDR1 LNHDA and CDR2 SQIVND come from the germline V gene (reference sequence). The CDR3 region has the DNA TGTGCCAGTAGGTTGGGACAGGCCTACGAGCAGTACTTC. It is translated as CASRLGQAYEQYF.

This clonotype has more than one count but fewer than ten. The J gene is TRBJ2-7, the V gene TRBV20-1; D not resolved. The germline V gene encodes CDR1 DFQATT and CDR2 SNEGSKA (reference sequence). This CDR3 comprises 15 residues. Deletions cut 0 bases from V and 3 bases from J, with 15 bases between. The CDR3 DNA is TGCAGTGCTAGAGATCGGCAGAGCGCGAGCTACGAGCAGTACTTC. Protein: CSARDRQSASYEQYF.

This clonotype was observed a handful of times. The V gene is TRBV6-2 or TRBV6-3, the J gene TRBJ2-7; unclear D gene. CDR3 length: 11 amino acids. Trimming pared 0 bases from V and 5 bases from J, leaving 2 bases between. Germline loops: CDR1 MNHEY, CDR2 SVGEGT. The CDR3 nucleotides are TGTGCCAGCAGTTACTCGGACGAGCAGTACTTC. Translating gives CASSYSDEQYF.

The gene calls are TRBV6-1 and TRBJ1-6; the D gene is possibly TRBD1 (5 bases). V lost 6 bases, J lost 7 bases, and 16 bases lay in between. Germline loops: CDR1 MNHNS, CDR2 SASEGT. The CDR3 spans 15 residues. The CDR3 coding sequence is TGTGCCAGCAGCCTCCAGGGTACTTGGAATTCACCCCTCCACTTT. It is translated as CASSLQGTWNSPLHF.

The chain links TRBV20-1 to TRBJ1-2; possible D gene TRBD1, 5 bases. V was trimmed by 4 bases and J by 7 bases, leaving 16 bases between them. Germline loops: CDR1 DFQATT, CDR2 SNEGSKA (reference sequence). CDR3 length: 13 residues. The CDR3 here is CSAIGGAESGYTF. CDR3 DNA: TGCAGTGCTATAGGTGGGGCGGAATCTGGCTACACCTTC.

The table lists this clonotype with many counts. The chain recombines TRBV2 with TRBJ2-7; no clear D gene. The length of the CDR3 is 13 residues. Germline V gives CDR1 SNHLY, CDR2 FYNNEI. Trimming removed 4 bases from V and 4 bases from J, with 11 bases in between. CDR3 bases: TGTGCCAGCAGTGGGCCCTCCGGATACGAGCAGTACTTC. Translating gives CASSGPSGYEQYF.

Note on this clonotype: The junction shows a germline mismatch at one end, possibly a read error. The J gene is TRBJ2-3, the V gene TRBV11-2; either TRBD1 or TRBD2 may fit D (5 bases each). Germline CDR1 and CDR2: SGHAT and FQNNGV. The CDR3 totals 15 residues. The DNA for the CDR3 is TGCGCCAGCAGCTTAGGGACCCCTGGGACAGATACGCAGTATTTT. Residues: CASSLGTPGTDTQYF.

This chain joins TRBV28 and TRBJ2-3; 9 bases are a match to TRBD2. J lost 4 bases, V lost 5 bases, and 7 bases had no gene match. Per germline, CDR1 MDHEN and CDR2 SYDVKM. This CDR3 spans 15 amino acids. The CDR3 loop is CASSPPGLASDTQYF. The CDR3 region has the DNA TGTGCCAGCAGTCCGCCGGGACTAGCCTCAGATACGCAGTATTTT. Complete variable domain (other parts from reference TRBV28 and TRBJ2-3): DVKVTQSSRYLVKRTGEKVFLECVQDMDHENMFWYRQDPGLGLRLIYFSYDVKMKEKGDIPEGYSVSREKKERFSLILESASTNQTSMYLCASSPPGLASDTQYFGPGTRLTVL.

This chain joins TRBV6-9 and TRBJ2-1; weak D call: TRBD1 (6 bases). This CDR3 contains 18 residues. Germline values: CDR1 MNHGY, CDR2 SVAAGI. The V end was cut by 4 bases, the J end by 2 bases, with 21 bases between. CDR3 sequence reads: CASSLSSRFGQTYNEQFF. CDR3 in DNA: TGTGCCAGCAGTTTGTCCTCGCGCTTTGGACAGACCTACAATGAGCAGTTCTTC.

This clonotype was recorded at least ten times. The CDR3 reads CASSLVGAASLYGYTF. CDR3 DNA: TGTGCCAGCAGCTTAGTTGGGGCAGCGTCTCTCTATGGCTACACCTTC. The genes are TRBV7-2 and TRBJ1-2; D perhaps matches TRBD1 (5 bases). This CDR3 spans 16 amino acids. Trimming removed 1 base at V and 4 bases at J, with 16 bases between. The germline V gene encodes CDR1 SGHTA and CDR2 FQGNSA. Together with reference TRBV7-2 and TRBJ1-2, the CDR3 gives the full variable domain: GAGVSQSPSNKVTEKGKDVELRCDPISGHTALYWYRQSLGQGLEFLIYFQGNSAPDKSGLPSDRFSAERTGGSVSTLTIQRTQQEDSAVYLCASSLVGAASLYGYTFGSGTRLTVV.